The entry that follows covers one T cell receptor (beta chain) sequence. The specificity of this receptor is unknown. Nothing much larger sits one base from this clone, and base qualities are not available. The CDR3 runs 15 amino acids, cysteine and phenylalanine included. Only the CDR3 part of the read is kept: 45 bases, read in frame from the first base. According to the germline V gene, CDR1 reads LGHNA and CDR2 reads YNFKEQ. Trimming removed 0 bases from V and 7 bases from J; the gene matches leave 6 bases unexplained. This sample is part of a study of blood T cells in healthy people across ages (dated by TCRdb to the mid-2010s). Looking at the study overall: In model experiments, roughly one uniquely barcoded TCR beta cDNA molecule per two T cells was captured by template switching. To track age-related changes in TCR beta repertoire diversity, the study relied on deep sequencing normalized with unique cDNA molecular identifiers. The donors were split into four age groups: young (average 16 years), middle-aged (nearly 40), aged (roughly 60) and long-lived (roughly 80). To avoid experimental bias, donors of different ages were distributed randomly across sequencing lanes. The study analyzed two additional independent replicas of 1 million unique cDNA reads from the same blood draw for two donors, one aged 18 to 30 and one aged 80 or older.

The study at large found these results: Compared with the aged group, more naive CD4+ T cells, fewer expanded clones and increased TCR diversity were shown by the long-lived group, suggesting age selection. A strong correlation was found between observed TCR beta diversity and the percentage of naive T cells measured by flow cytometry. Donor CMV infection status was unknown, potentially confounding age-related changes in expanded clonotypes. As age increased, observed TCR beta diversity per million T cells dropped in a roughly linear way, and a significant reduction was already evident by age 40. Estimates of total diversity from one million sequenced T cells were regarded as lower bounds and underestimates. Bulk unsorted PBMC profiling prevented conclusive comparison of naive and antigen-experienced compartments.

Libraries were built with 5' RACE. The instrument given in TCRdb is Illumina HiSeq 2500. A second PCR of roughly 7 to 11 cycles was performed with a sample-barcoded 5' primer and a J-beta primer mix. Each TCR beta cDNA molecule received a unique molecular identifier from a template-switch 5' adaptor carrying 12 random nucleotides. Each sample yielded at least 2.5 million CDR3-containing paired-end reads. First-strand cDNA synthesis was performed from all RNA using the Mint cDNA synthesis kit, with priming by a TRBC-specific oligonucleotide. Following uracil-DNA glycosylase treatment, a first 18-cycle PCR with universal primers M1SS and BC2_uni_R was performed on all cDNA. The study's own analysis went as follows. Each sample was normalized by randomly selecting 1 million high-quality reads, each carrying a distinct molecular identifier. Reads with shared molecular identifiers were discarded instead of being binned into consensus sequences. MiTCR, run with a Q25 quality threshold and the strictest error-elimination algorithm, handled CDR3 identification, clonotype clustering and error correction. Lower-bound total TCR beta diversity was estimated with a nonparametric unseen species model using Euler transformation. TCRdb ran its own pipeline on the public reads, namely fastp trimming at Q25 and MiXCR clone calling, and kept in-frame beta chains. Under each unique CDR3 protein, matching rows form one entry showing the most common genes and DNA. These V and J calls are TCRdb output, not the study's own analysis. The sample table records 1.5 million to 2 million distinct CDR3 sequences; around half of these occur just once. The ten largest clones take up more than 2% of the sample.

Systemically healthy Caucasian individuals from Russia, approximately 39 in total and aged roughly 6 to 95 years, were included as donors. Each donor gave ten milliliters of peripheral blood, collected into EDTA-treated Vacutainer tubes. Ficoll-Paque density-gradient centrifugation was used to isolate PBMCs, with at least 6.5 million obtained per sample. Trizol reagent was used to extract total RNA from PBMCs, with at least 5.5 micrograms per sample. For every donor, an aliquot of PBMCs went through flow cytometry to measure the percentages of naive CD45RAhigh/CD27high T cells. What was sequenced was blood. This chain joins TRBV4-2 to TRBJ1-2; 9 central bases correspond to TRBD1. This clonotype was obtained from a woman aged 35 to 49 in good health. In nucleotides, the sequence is TGTGCCAGCAGCCAAGATGTGGGGACAGGGACTGGCTACACCTTC. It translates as CASSQDVGTGTGYTF.